This is a list of T cell receptor beta chains from one sample in a study of CD8+CD57+ T cells in acquired aplastic anemia. TCRdb reprocessed the reads via MiXCR and lists one record per CDR3 protein. The sample includes about 400,000 distinct CDR3 sequences, around 68% seen only once; the top ten take 3% to 4.5%. Sequences were obtained from sorted CD4+, CD8+, or CD8+CD57+ T cells (not recorded which) from PBMCs. These receptors were obtained from a human donor in good health, serving as a control. The CDR3 runs from the conserved cysteine through the conserved F or W. D genes are given only for firm matches. The size entry is marked missing in some rows and otherwise reads once, few, many or a size class.

clone size: many; D gene: TRBD2; V gene: TRBV9; J gene: TRBJ2-1; CDR3 DNA: TGTGCCAGCAGCCCGTACACTAGCGGGGGGGGCAATGAGCAGTTCTTC; CDR3 protein: CASSPYTSGGGNEQFF
clone size: NA; D gene: TRBD1; V gene: TRBV7-2; J gene: TRBJ1-6; CDR3 DNA: TGTGCCAGCAGCCTCGAACAGGGGGCAAATGAGCAGTTCTTCTTT; CDR3 protein: CASSLEQGANEQFFF
clone size: many; D gene: TRBD1; V gene: TRBV2; J gene: TRBJ2-5; CDR3 DNA: TGTGCCAGCAGTGAATCCGGGACAGGGGAGACCCAGTACTTC; CDR3 protein: CASSESGTGETQYF
clone size: many; D gene: TRBD2; V gene: TRBV20-1; J gene: TRBJ2-5; CDR3 DNA: TGCAGTGCTGGTACTAGCGGGGGGACCCAAGAGACCCAGTACTTC; CDR3 protein: CSAGTSGGTQETQYF
clone size: many; D gene: NA; V gene: TRBV5-6; J gene: TRBJ1-2; CDR3 DNA: TGTGCCAGCAGCTCAACAGTGTTCTCCCAAGCTAACTATGGCTACACCTTC; CDR3 protein: CASSSTVFSQANYGYTF
clone size: NA; D gene: TRBD2; V gene: TRBV13; J gene: TRBJ2-3; CDR3 DNA: TGTGCCAGCAGCCATACTAGCGGGGGGGCTAGCACAGATACGCAGTATTTT; CDR3 protein: CASSHTSGGASTDTQYF
clone size: many; D gene: NA; V gene: TRBV19; J gene: TRBJ1-2; CDR3 DNA: TGTGCCAGTAGTATAGTGGGTGTCGGTGGCTACACCTTC; CDR3 protein: CASSIVGVGGYTF
clone size: NA; D gene: TRBD1; V gene: TRBV14; J gene: TRBJ2-7; CDR3 DNA: TGTGCCAGCAGCCGGACAGGGTCGGGGAACACCGGGGAGCAGTACTTC; CDR3 protein: CASSRTGSGNTGEQYF
clone size: many; D gene: NA; V gene: TRBV27; J gene: TRBJ1-5; CDR3 DNA: TGTGCCAGCAGTTTTAGTGGGGTTCAGCCCCAGCATTTT; CDR3 protein: CASSFSGVQPQHF
clone size: NA; D gene: NA; V gene: TRBV30; J gene: TRBJ1-1; CDR3 DNA: TGTGCCTGGAGTGTAACCCTGATAAACACTGAAGCTTTCTTT; CDR3 protein: CAWSVTLINTEAFF